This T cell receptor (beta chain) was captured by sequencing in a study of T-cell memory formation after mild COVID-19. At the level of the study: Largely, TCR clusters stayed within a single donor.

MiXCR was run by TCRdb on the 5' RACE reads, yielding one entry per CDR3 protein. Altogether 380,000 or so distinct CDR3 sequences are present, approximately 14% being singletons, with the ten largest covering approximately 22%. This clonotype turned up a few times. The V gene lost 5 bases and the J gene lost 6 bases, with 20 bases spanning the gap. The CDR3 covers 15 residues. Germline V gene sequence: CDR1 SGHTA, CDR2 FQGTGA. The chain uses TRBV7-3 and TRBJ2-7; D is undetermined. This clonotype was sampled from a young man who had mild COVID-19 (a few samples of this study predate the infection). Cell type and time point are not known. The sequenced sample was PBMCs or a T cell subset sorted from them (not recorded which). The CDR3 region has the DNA TGTGCCAGCAGCCCCGCTGCAGTTCAGATCTCCGAGCAGTACTTC. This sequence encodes CASSPAAVQISEQYF. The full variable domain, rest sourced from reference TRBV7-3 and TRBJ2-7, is GAGVSQTPSNKVTEKGKYVELRCDPISGHTALYWYRQSLGQGPEFLIYFQGTGAADDSGLPNDRFFAVRPEGSVSTLKIQRTERGDSAVYLCASSPAAVQISEQYFGPGTRLTVT.